The clone carrying this TCR beta chain has ten or more counts. Its antigen is undetermined. The data were obtained in a study of regulatory T cells in long-lasting Graves disease. Germline CDR1 SGHRS, CDR2 YFSETQ. V lost 5 bases, J lost 5 bases, and 8 bases lay in between. The CDR3 has 11 amino acids. Time point given: newly diagnosed GD, antithyroid drugs for less than 3 months. With RNA extracted from PBMCs as input, the TCR library was made. Notes on the study in general: With persistent disease, TRBV28, TRBJ1-2 and TRBJ2-5 were the favored segments.

CDR3 regions were amplified by Arm-PCR using iRepertoire HTBI primers to build TCR beta libraries. Each CDR3 protein gets one entry after TCRdb re-called the multiplex PCR reads with MiXCR. There are hundreds of thousands of distinct CDR3 sequences in the sample; roughly a sixth occur only once, and about a fifth lies in the top ten. Sequences were derived from peripheral blood mononuclear cells (PBMCs), sampled at new diagnosis, from a patient treated with antithyroid drugs. This chain links TRBV5-1 with TRBJ2-7; possibly TRBD1 for D (5 bases). The TCR comes from a female donor with Graves disease. The CDR3 here is CASRQDDEQYF. Written as DNA, the CDR3 is TGCGCCAGCAGACAGGACGACGAGCAGTACTTC.